This paragraph reports one TCR beta chain. The data derive from a study of brain T cells in children with intractable seizures. The time point here: blood from clinic visit 5 months post-surgery; TSC patient then seizure free. The CDR3 spans 16 residues. V shed 6 bases and J 5 bases; nucleotides not matched to a gene: 15. Germline assignment: CDR1 LGHNT and CDR2 FRNRAP. Assay: immunoSEQ multiplex PCR; the TCRdb copy retains only in-frame clones and omits some. This sample has 300,000 to 400,000 clones, with 93% found just once. The receptor was isolated from a boy less than two years old with tuberous sclerosis and intractable seizures. Sequenced here: peripheral blood, sampled roughly 5 months after surgery. This sequence joins TRBV12-5 and TRBJ2-7, with TRBD2 identical over 8 bases. CDR3 protein: CASGYSRGGPPDEQYF. CDR3 DNA: TGTGCTAGTGGATACTCCCGGGGGGGCCCTCCTGACGAGCAGTACTTC.